The next 14 T cell receptor beta chains were all read from a single sample in a study of blood T cell repertoires in COVID-19. The table came from immunoSEQ multiplex PCR; TCRdb's copy has only in-frame clones and leaves some out. Of 320,000 or so clones listed, more than 85% are singletons. The sample consisted of PBMCs or T cells enriched from blood (not recorded which). The origin of the receptors is a woman aged 25 to 45 who had recovered from COVID-19.

The chain employs TRBV10-2 and TRBJ2-3; 9 bases align to TRBD2. Germline assignment: CDR1 WSHSY and CDR2 SAAADI. The ends lost 7 bases at V and 4 bases at J; junction bases unmatched: 9. The CDR3 is made up of 15 amino acids. CDR3 amino acids: CASKRTSVAPDTQYF. The CDR3, as DNA: TGCGCCAGCAAGAGGACTAGCGTGGCCCCAGATACGCAGTATTTT.

J is TRBJ2-1 and V is TRBV4-1; tentatively, D is TRBD1 (6 bases). The CDR3 is 16 residues long. From germline, CDR1 is MGHRA and CDR2 YSYEKL. V lost 0 bases to trimming and J lost 3 bases, with 12 bases between them. Written as DNA, the CDR3 is TGCGCCAGCAGCCAAGATCTCGCGGACAGCTACAATGAGCAGTTCTTC. Encoded protein: CASSQDLADSYNEQFF.

V gene TRBV29-1 combines with J gene TRBJ1-1; D may be TRBD1 (6 bases). This CDR3 region has 14 residues. Trimming removed 1 base from V and 3 bases from J, with 12 bases in between. In germline, CDR1 is SQVTM, CDR2 ANQGSEA. The CDR3 reads CSVEGTASYTEAFF. The CDR3 coding sequence is TGCAGCGTTGAAGGGACAGCGTCCTACACTGAAGCTTTCTTT.

V and J are TRBV9 and TRBJ2-5; 7 bases align to TRBD2. The CDR3 has 17 amino acids. The J segment lost 2 bases and the V segment lost 2 bases, leaving 12 bases of the junction unmatched. Per germline, CDR1 SGDLS and CDR2 YYNGEE. CDR3 sequence (DNA): TGTGCCAGCAGCGTGTCCCTTGTGTCGGGGGGTCAAGAGACCCAGTACTTC. Protein sequence: CASSVSLVSGGQETQYF.

This clone was recorded once. The chain carries TRBV28 and TRBJ1-6; TRBD1 matches at 8 bases. V shed 2 bases and J 7 bases; nucleotides not matched to a gene: 4. CDR3 size: 15 residues. Germline CDR1 is MDHEN and CDR2 is SYDVKM. The CDR3 spells CASSLEAGGNSPLHF. The CDR3 nucleotides read TGTGCCAGCAGTTTAGAGGCAGGGGGCAATTCACCCCTCCACTTT.

The genes are TRBV11-2 and TRBJ2-3; TRBD1 matches 7 bases. Germline-derived CDR1 and CDR2 are SGHAT and FQNNGV. This CDR3 is 18 amino acids long. After removal of 0 bases from V and 0 bases from J, the junction contained 9 bases not matched to a gene. The CDR3 nucleotides are TGTGCCAGCAGCTTAGATGTCAGGGGGTTCTCTAGCACAGATACGCAGTATTTT. The encoded protein is CASSLDVRGFSSTDTQYF.

The chain combines TRBV5-1 with TRBJ1-1, with D perhaps TRBD1 (6 bases). Per germline, CDR1 SGHRS and CDR2 YFSETQ. The CDR3 runs to 14 residues. V was clipped by 3 bases and J by 2 bases, with 11 bases between them. The CDR3 region has the DNA TGCGCCAGCAGCTCAAGGACAGCAAACACTGAAGCTTTCTTT. Translated: CASSSRTANTEAFF.

This rearrangement joins TRBV19 to TRBJ1-2; the D is unclear. This CDR3 comprises 13 residues. Germline CDR1 and CDR2: LNHDA and SQIVND (reference sequence). V shed 6 bases and J shed 3 bases, with 11 bases lying between them. CDR3 amino acids: CASRAPLDYGYTF. DNA of the CDR3: TGTGCCAGTAGGGCCCCCTTGGACTATGGCTACACCTTC. The full variable domain, in which reference TRBV19 and TRBJ1-2 provide the parts outside the CDR3, is DGGITQSPKYLFRKEGQNVTLSCEQNLNHDAMYWYRQDPGQGLRLIYYSQIVNDFQKGDIAEGYSVSREKKESFPLTVTSAQKNPTAFYLCASRAPLDYGYTFGSGTRLTVV.

The gene calls are TRBV24-1 and TRBJ2-3; 10 nucleotides agree with TRBD2. Germline V lookup: CDR1 KGHDR, CDR2 SFDVKD. CDR3 length equals 15 residues. V was pared by 5 bases and J by 3 bases, with 4 bases of the junction left unmatched. The CDR3 DNA follows: TGTGCCACCAGTGTAACTAGCGGGGTTACAGATACGCAGTATTTT. It translates to CATSVTSGVTDTQYF.

The V call is TRBV28, the J call TRBJ2-3; no clear D gene. The germline CDR1 and CDR2 sequences are MDHEN and SYDVKM. The CDR3 has 11 residues. Deletions cut 6 bases from V and 11 bases from J, with 12 bases between. The DNA for the CDR3 is TGTGCCAGCAGCCCCGCGGATTGGCAGTATTTT. Translating gives CASSPADWQYF.

The chain couples TRBV2 to TRBJ2-7, with 12 bases identical to TRBD1. Germline trimming cut 6 bases from V and 5 bases from J; bases unmatched to any gene: 5. CDR3 length equals 14 residues. From germline, CDR1 is SNHLY and CDR2 FYNNEI. As DNA, the CDR3 is TGTGCCAGCAGAAGGGGACAGGGGGCCCACGAGCAGTACTTC. It translates to CASRRGQGAHEQYF.

V and J are TRBV6-6 and TRBJ2-7; perhaps TRBD1 as D (6 bases). The germline V gene encodes CDR1 MNHNY and CDR2 SVGAGI (reference sequence). There are 13 residues in the CDR3. Trimming shortened V by 7 bases and J by 2 bases, and 12 bases separated the two germline ends. In DNA form, the CDR3 reads TGTGCCAGCATGAAGGGGGACACCTACGAGCAGTACTTC. Translation: CASMKGDTYEQYF.

The CDR3 loop reads CASSFDQGRHTQYF. In DNA form, the CDR3 reads TGTGCCAGCAGTTTTGACCAGGGGCGACATACGCAGTATTTT. The V and J genes are TRBV28 and TRBJ2-3, with D possibly being TRBD1 (6 bases). The CDR3 sequence is 14 residues long. The ends were cut back, 3 bases at V and 7 bases at J, with 14 bases in the middle. Per germline, CDR1 MDHEN and CDR2 SYDVKM.

V usage is TRBV4-1 and J usage is TRBJ2-2, with 8 positions matching TRBD1. The CDR3 has 15 amino acids. With V trimmed by 3 bases and J by 6 bases, 6 bases remained unmatched. Germline loops: CDR1 MGHRA, CDR2 YSYEKL. This chain's CDR3 is CASSQMDRVAGELFF. CDR3 nucleotides: TGCGCCAGCAGCCAGATGGACAGGGTCGCCGGGGAGCTGTTTTTT.